This T cell receptor (beta chain) was obtained from a study of blood T cell repertoires in COVID-19. Study at large: Some COVID-19 samples were acute and others convalescent; all came from the United States, Italy and Spain. The analysed material was cDNA or gDNA that came from T cells, B-cell-depleted T cells, or PBMCs.

This CDR3 comprises 12 residues. Germline lookup yields CDR1 SGHTA and CDR2 FQGTGA. V was trimmed by 8 bases and J by 1 base, leaving 8 bases between them. Original processing methods: Amplification of reference gene primers provided the estimated nucleated cell counts. The method was immunoSEQ multiplex PCR; TCRdb's version includes in-frame clones alone and lacks a portion of them. V and J calls and clone size are as listed in that table; D and trimming were resolved from the DNA. The sample consists of 310,000 or so clones, about nine tenths of them appearing once. The source material was peripheral blood. The receptor was derived from a woman in her forties or fifties who had recovered from COVID-19. The genes are TRBV7-3 and TRBJ1-1; no clear D. CDR3 protein: CASGNGNTEAFF. CDR3 nucleotide sequence: TGTGCCAGCGGTAACGGGAACACTGAAGCTTTCTTT.